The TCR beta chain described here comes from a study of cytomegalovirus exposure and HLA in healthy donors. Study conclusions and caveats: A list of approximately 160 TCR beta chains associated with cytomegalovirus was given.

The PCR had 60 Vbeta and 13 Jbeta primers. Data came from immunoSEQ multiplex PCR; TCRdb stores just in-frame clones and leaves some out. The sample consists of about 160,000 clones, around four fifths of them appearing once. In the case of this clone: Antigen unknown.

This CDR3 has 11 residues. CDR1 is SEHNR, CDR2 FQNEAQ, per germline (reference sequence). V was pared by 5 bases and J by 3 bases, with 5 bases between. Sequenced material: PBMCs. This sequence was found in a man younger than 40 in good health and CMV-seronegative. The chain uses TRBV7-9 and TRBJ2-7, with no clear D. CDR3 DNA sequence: TGTGCCAGCAGCCCTAACTACGAGCAGTACTTC. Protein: CASSPNYEQYF.